This TCR beta chain appears in the sequencing data of a study of monozygotic twins with inflammatory bowel disease. TCRdb reprocessed the 5' RACE reads and stores each CDR3 protein as one record, lacking DNA. Its table lists hundreds of thousands of distinct CDR3 sequences. Germline CDR1 and CDR2: MGHDK and SYGVNS. The CDR3 sequence is 17 residues long. Material for sequencing was blood. The receptor comes from a human donor with ulcerative colitis or Crohn's disease, or a healthy co-twin of an affected twin (not recorded which). The gene calls are TRBV25-1 and TRBJ2-2; the TRBD1 assignment by TCRdb is unverifiable without DNA. This chain's CDR3 is CASSDPGGGASTGELFF.